A single sample gave rise to the 12 T cell receptor beta chains below, sequenced in a study of molecular identifiers for immune sequencing clone quantification. TCRdb ran MiXCR on the PCR reads and lists one entry per CDR3 protein. This table has some 650,000 distinct CDR3 sequences, approximately 20% appearing once. Sequencing was done on a sample of naive CD8+ T cells from blood, with Jurkat cell RNA spiked in. Sample subset: FACS-sorted CD8+CD4-CCR7+CD45RA+ naive T cells. All receptors come from a human donor in good health. Some libraries in this study had Jurkat cell RNA spiked in.

This clonotype was observed many times. The chain uses TRBV13 and TRBJ1-1; D remains ambiguous. This CDR3 contains 13 residues. Germline CDR1 is PRHDT and CDR2 is FYEKMQ (reference sequence). The ends were cut back, 5 bases at V and 7 bases at J, with 14 bases in the middle. The CDR3 nucleotides are TGTGCCAGCAGCCCACAAATCCTGCGTGAAGCTTTCTTT. This codes for CASSPQILREAFF.

Points on this clonotype: Possible read error: a much larger clone is one base away. The chain couples TRBV11-2 to TRBJ1-3, with D hard to call. The CDR3 sequence is 14 residues long. Between the trimmed V and J ends, which lost 5 bases and 3 bases, there was a span of 11 bases. Germline V lookup: CDR1 SGHAT, CDR2 FQNNGV. This CDR3 is CASSTAGSGNTIYF. The CDR3 DNA sequence: TGTGCCAGCAGCACGGCGGGGAGTGGAAACACCATATATTTT.

This clonotype was recorded at least ten times. V and J are TRBV4-1 and TRBJ1-2, with D uncertain. Germline assignment: CDR1 MGHRA and CDR2 YSYEKL. Trimming removed 1 base from V and 7 bases from J, with 13 bases in between. There are 14 residues in the CDR3. CDR3 sequence: CASSQGPQFPGYTF. CDR3 sequence (DNA): TGCGCCAGCAGCCAAGGTCCACAGTTTCCTGGCTACACCTTC.

This clonotype was seen ten or more times. DNA of the CDR3: TGCAGCGTGGGGACAGGGAGCTCCTACGAGCAGTACTTC. The encoded protein is CSVGTGSSYEQYF. The chain uses TRBV29-1 and TRBJ2-7, with 9 bases aligning to TRBD1. With 6 bases clipped from V and 0 bases from J, the junction kept 3 bases outside the gene matches. Per germline, CDR1 SQVTM and CDR2 ANQGSEA. The CDR3 contains 13 residues.

This clonotype was detected many times. The V gene is TRBV29-1, the J gene TRBJ2-3, with TRBD2 matching 10 bases. Germline CDR1 reads SQVTM; CDR2 reads ANQGSEA. CDR3 length equals 14 residues. Losses at the gene ends were 3 bases for V and 1 base for J; bases not matched to a gene: 1. CDR3 in amino acids: CSVELAGGTDTQYF. In DNA form, the CDR3 reads TGCAGCGTTGAGCTAGCGGGAGGCACAGATACGCAGTATTTT.

In this sample, this clonotype turned up many times. The chain's CDR3 is CASSQGSIEAFF. The CDR3, as DNA: TGTGCCAGCAGCCAAGGTAGCATTGAAGCTTTCTTT. The genes are TRBV7-9 and TRBJ1-1; D gene ambiguous. The germline V and J ends were trimmed by 5 bases and 7 bases, with 11 bases remaining between them. Germline V gives CDR1 SEHNR, CDR2 FQNEAQ (reference sequence). This CDR3 has 12 amino acids.

This clonotype has just a few counts. Just one base apart from a much larger clone, this may be a read error. The CDR3 DNA reads as TGTGCTAGCAGCCCGGGACTCGGAGAGGCCCAGTACTTC. This gives the protein CASSPGLGEAQYF. This chain joins TRBV7-7 and TRBJ2-5; a weak D match, TRBD2 (6 bases). CDR3 size: 13 residues. Germline CDR1 reads SSHAT; CDR2 reads FNYEAQ (reference sequence).

The chain uses TRBV4-3 and TRBJ1-1; 8 bases line up with TRBD1. V lost 0 bases and J lost 7; bases outside the gene matches: 7. CDR1 and CDR2 (germline): LGHNA, YSLEER. The CDR3 is 15 residues long. The CDR3 protein is CASSQDISTGVEAFF. The CDR3 DNA sequence: TGCGCCAGCAGCCAAGATATCTCGACAGGGGTTGAAGCTTTCTTT.

This chain joins TRBV4-1 and TRBJ1-4; 8 nucleotides match TRBD1. The J segment lost 6 bases and the V segment lost 2 bases, leaving 2 bases of the junction unmatched. Germline assignment: CDR1 MGHRA and CDR2 YSYEKL. The CDR3 loop spans 14 amino acids. CDR3 in amino acids: CASSQTGGDEKLFF. The CDR3 DNA reads TGCGCCAGCAGCCAAACAGGGGGTGATGAAAAACTGTTTTTT.

About this clonotype itself: This may stem from a read error, because a much larger clone lies one nucleotide away. The rearrangement links TRBV6-2 or TRBV6-3 to TRBJ2-4; TRBD1 agrees at 8 bases. The CDR3 runs to 12 residues. Germline V gives CDR1 MNHEY, CDR2 SVGEGT. CDR3 loop: CATRQGKNIRYF. CDR3 nucleotide sequence: TGTGCCACTCGACAGGGGAAAAACATTCGGTACTTC.

This chain's CDR3 is CASSPRTRGGAGQPQHF. The CDR3 region has the DNA TGTGCCAGCAGCCCCAGGACGAGAGGGGGCGCGGGTCAGCCCCAGCATTTT. The chain uses TRBV21-1 and TRBJ1-5; whether TRBD1, the table's D call, matches the DNA was not checked. TRBV21-1 is a recognized pseudogene. CDR3 length: 17 residues.

Of note for this clonotype: A clone one base away is much larger, so this may be a read error. The chain has TRBV4-3 and TRBJ2-2; D unclear. The CDR3 extends over 15 amino acids. Germline CDR1 reads LGHNA; CDR2 reads YSLEER. The V end lost 1 base, the J end lost 1 base, and 7 bases lay between the germline ends. The CDR3 DNA reads TGCGCCAGCAGCCAAGGTTACGAGAACACCGGGGAGCTGTTTTTT. Translation gives CASSQGYENTGELFF.